The rows below give T cell receptor beta chains drawn from one sample of a study of blood T cell repertoires in COVID-19. TCRdb's copy holds only in-frame clones and misses some; the assay was immunoSEQ multiplex PCR. The sample lists about 180,000 clones, around 80% occurring once. The specimen was peripheral blood. The receptors here all came from a woman in her thirties or forties with COVID-19, enrolled during active disease. CDR3s include the opening cysteine and the closing phenylalanine or tryptophan. A D gene is named only where the DNA matches it firmly. Clone sizes are given selectively: once, few, many, or a class where the clone is expanded.

v_gene	abundance	d_gene	j_gene	CDR3nt	CDR3aa
TRBV1	NA	NA	TRBJ2-7	TGCACCAGCAGCCAAGGTTTAGGGACATCAGCCTCCTACGAGCAGTACTTC	CTSSQGLGTSASYEQYF
TRBV6-5	NA	NA	TRBJ2-1	TGTGCCAGCAGTTACTCGAGCCAGCGCTCCTACAATGAGCAGTTCTTC	CASSYSSQRSYNEQFF
TRBV11-1	NA	TRBD1	TRBJ1-2	TGTGCCAGCAGCTTAGGACAGGGGTATGCTGGCTACACCTTC	CASSLGQGYAGYTF
TRBV5-1	NA	TRBD1	TRBJ2-5	TGCGCCAGCAGCTCGACAGGGGGCCTGGAGACCCAGTACTTC	CASSSTGGLETQYF
TRBV6-1	NA	NA	TRBJ1-1	TGTGCCAGCAGTGAGGCCACCACTGAAGCTTTCTTT	CASSEATTEAFF
TRBV12-5	NA	NA	TRBJ2-2	TGTGCTAGTGGTCTCGGTCCGGGGAACACCGGGGAGCTGTTTTTT	CASGLGPGNTGELFF
TRBV9	NA	TRBD1	TRBJ1-2	TGTGCCAGCAGCTTGGGACAGAACTATGGCTACACCTTC	CASSLGQNYGYTF
TRBV25-1	once	NA	TRBJ2-5	TGTGCCAGCAGTGCTGGGGGGAGGGGGTACCAAGAGACCCAGTACTTC	CASSAGGRGYQETQYF
TRBV19	NA	TRBD2	TRBJ2-7	TGTGCCAGTCAACTAGCGGGTGCTTCCTCCTACGAGCAGTACTTC	CASQLAGASSYEQYF
TRBV10-1	few	NA	TRBJ1-1	TGCGCCAGCAGCAGGGACATAATGAACACTGAAGCTTTCTTT	CASSRDIMNTEAFF
TRBV2	NA	NA	TRBJ1-2	TGTGCCAGCAAAGAGTCTAACTATGGCTACACCTTC	CASKESNYGYTF
TRBV2	once	NA	TRBJ2-4	TGTGCCAGCAAAGAAACAGCCACGGAAAAAAACATTCAGTACTTC	CASKETATEKNIQYF
TRBV7-7	NA	NA	TRBJ1-1	TGTGCTAGCAGCTTAGCTCGGTACAACACTGAAGCTTTCTTT	CASSLARYNTEAFF
TRBV7-8	many	TRBD1	TRBJ2-7	TGTGCCAGCAGCTTTCGGACAGGGGGCAGCTACGAGCAGTACTTC	CASSFRTGGSYEQYF
TRBV11-3	once	NA	TRBJ2-5	TGTGCCAGCAGCTTACTGAAGGGGCCCCAAGAGACCCAGTACTTC	CASSLLKGPQETQYF
TRBV28	NA	TRBD1	TRBJ1-3	TGTGCCAGCAGTACCGGGACAGGGGGCACAACTGGAAACACCATATATTTT	CASSTGTGGTTGNTIYF
TRBV27	NA	TRBD2	TRBJ2-1	TGTGCCAGCAGTTCCCCAAGGCGGGAGGGCCTAAGGAATGAGCAGTTCTTC	CASSSPRREGLRNEQFF
TRBV27	few	TRBD1	TRBJ1-2	TGTGCCAGCAGACCAGCGCTGGGACAGGGGGCTGGCTACACCTTC	CASRPALGQGAGYTF
TRBV6-5	NA	TRBD1	TRBJ1-1	TGTGCCAGCAGCCGTGGACAGGGAGGGATCACTGAAGCTTTCTTT	CASSRGQGGITEAFF
TRBV11-2	NA	NA	TRBJ1-2	TGTGCCAGCAGCTTAGGGGGCCTTTCGGATGGCTACACCTTC	CASSLGGLSDGYTF
TRBV4-1	NA	TRBD2	TRBJ2-1	TGCGCCAGCAGCCAAGTTGCGGGGGTGGAGCAGTTCTTC	CASSQVAGVEQFF
TRBV6-4	NA	TRBD2	TRBJ2-1	TGTGCCAGCAGTGGCCTAGCGGGAGCGGCAAGCAATGAGCAGTTCTTC	CASSGLAGAASNEQFF
TRBV7-9	NA	TRBD1	TRBJ2-1	TGTGCCAGCAGCTTAGGGGACAGGGGGCGTTACAATGAGCAGTTCTTC	CASSLGDRGRYNEQFF
TRBV6-2/TRBV6-3	NA	NA	TRBJ2-1	TGTGCCAGCAGTTACGTGGGGCCCGCCTACAATGAGCAGTTCTTC	CASSYVGPAYNEQFF
TRBV6-5	NA	NA	TRBJ1-6	TGTGCCAGCAGTACTAGTTTCCAGTCACCCCTCCACTTT	CASSTSFQSPLHF
TRBV4-1	few	TRBD1	TRBJ1-2	TGCGCCAGCAGCCAAGACCCGAACAGGGGAATGTTCGGCTACACCTTC	CASSQDPNRGMFGYTF
TRBV5-6	NA	TRBD1	TRBJ2-4	TGTGCCAGCAGCTTGGGGACAGGTAAAAACATTCAGTACTTC	CASSLGTGKNIQYF
TRBV24-1	NA	TRBD1	TRBJ1-2	TGTGCCACCACATCAACCGGGACAGGGGTTTATGGCTACACCTTC	CATTSTGTGVYGYTF
TRBV3-1/TRBV3-2	NA	NA	TRBJ1-3	TGTGCCAGCAGCCAGAAGAGCTCTGGAAACACCATATATTTT	CASSQKSSGNTIYF
TRBV27	NA	TRBD1	TRBJ2-7	TGTGCCAGCAGTTTCCCATCCGGGACAGGGTCTTCCGAGCAGTACTTC	CASSFPSGTGSSEQYF
TRBV7-3	NA	NA	TRBJ1-1	TGTGCCAGCAGCTTATGGGGAGGCACTGAAGCTTTCTTT	CASSLWGGTEAFF
TRBV28	NA	NA	TRBJ2-2	TGTGCCAGCCACGAAAACAGGGACACCGGGGAGCTGTTTTTT	CASHENRDTGELFF
TRBV6-5	NA	NA	TRBJ2-7	TGTGCCACCACCGGAGGGTCGCGGGAGCAGTACTTC	CATTGGSREQYF
TRBV12-5	NA	TRBD1	TRBJ1-4	TGTGCTAGTGGCCCCCCGTCTTTGCAGGGGGCGTGGACTAATGAAAAACTGTTTTTT	CASGPPSLQGAWTNEKLFF
TRBV11-1	NA	NA	TRBJ2-1	TGTGCCAGCAGCGGCAACAATGAGCAGTTCTTC	CASSGNNEQFF
TRBV28	NA	TRBD2	TRBJ2-1	TGTGCCAGCAGTCCCGGGACTAGCGGGAGTCATGAGCAGTTCTTC	CASSPGTSGSHEQFF
TRBV9	NA	NA	TRBJ2-3	TGTGCCAGCAGCCCAGGGGCCCCTGGGGGCACAGATACGCAGTATTTT	CASSPGAPGGTDTQYF
TRBV6-5	NA	NA	TRBJ2-7	TGTGCCAGCAGTTACGTAGTCCGGGAGCAGTACTTC	CASSYVVREQYF
TRBV4-1	few	NA	TRBJ2-7	TGCGCCAGCAGCCCCCCTGGACAGCCGGGTCCCTACGAGCAGTACTTC	CASSPPGQPGPYEQYF
TRBV7-7	NA	TRBD2	TRBJ2-5	TGTGCTAGCAGCTTAAGCAGCGGGAGGGAGACCCAGTACTTC	CASSLSSGRETQYF
TRBV7-6	NA	TRBD1	TRBJ2-3	TGTGCCAGCAGCTTAGGGCAGGGGGCCATTGTGACAGATACGCAGTATTTT	CASSLGQGAIVTDTQYF
TRBV18	NA	TRBD1	TRBJ1-4	TGTGCCAGCCGCGGATGGGACAGTTGGGCAACTAATGAAAAACTGTTTTTT	CASRGWDSWATNEKLFF
TRBV5-1	NA	TRBD1	TRBJ2-5	TGCGCCAGCAGCTTGGGACTGGACAGGGACCAAGAGACCCAGTACTTC	CASSLGLDRDQETQYF
TRBV11-3	NA	TRBD1	TRBJ2-2	TGTGCCAGCAGCTTTCTGGGACAGGTCAACACCGGGGAGCTGTTTTTT	CASSFLGQVNTGELFF
TRBV5-4	NA	TRBD2	TRBJ2-7	TGTGCCAGCAGGCCGGGACTAGCGGGGGGTGGCAACGAGCAGTACTTC	CASRPGLAGGGNEQYF
TRBV6-5	NA	TRBD1	TRBJ1-2	TGTGCCAGCAGTTTCCGGACAGGGGGCTATGGCTACACCTTC	CASSFRTGGYGYTF
TRBV4-1	NA	NA	TRBJ2-7	TGCGCCAGCAGCCAAGTCTTTCCGCTGGGCAAGCGGACCTCCTACGAGCAGTACTTC	CASSQVFPLGKRTSYEQYF
TRBV29-1	NA	NA	TRBJ2-7	TGCAGCGCCCTCCCCGGCCCGAGCGCGGGGAGCGAGCAGTACTTC	CSALPGPSAGSEQYF
TRBV25-1	NA	TRBD1	TRBJ1-5	TGTGCCAGCAGACAGGACAGGGGCTCCTCAAGCAATCAGCCCCAGCATTTT	CASRQDRGSSSNQPQHF
TRBV12-5	NA	TRBD1	TRBJ1-2	TGTGCTAGTGGTTTGGGACAGGGGGGTGGCTACACCTTC	CASGLGQGGGYTF
TRBV5-1	NA	NA	TRBJ1-1	TGCGCCAGCAGCCCGACAGTACTGAACACTGAAGCTTTCTTT	CASSPTVLNTEAFF
TRBV7-9	many	NA	TRBJ2-7	TGTGCCAGCAGGGCGGACAGCCCCTCCTACGAGCAGTACTTC	CASRADSPSYEQYF
TRBV21-1	NA	NA	TRBJ1-5	TGTGCCAGCAGCAAAGACGGGACAGGGGTTACTAAGGTTTGCAATCAGCCCCAGCATTTT	CASSKDGTGVTKVCNQPQHF
TRBV9	NA	NA	TRBJ2-1	TGTGCCAGCAATCTAGGGGGCTACAATGAGCAGTTCTTC	CASNLGGYNEQFF
TRBV5-1	NA	TRBD1	TRBJ1-1	TGCGCCAGCAGCTTGGAGGGACAGATAGATCTGAACACTGAAGCTTTCTTT	CASSLEGQIDLNTEAFF
TRBV5-4	few	TRBD1	TRBJ1-2	TGTGCCAGCAGCTCCAGGGGGCGTTTTGGCTACACCTTC	CASSSRGRFGYTF
TRBV6-5	NA	NA	TRBJ1-5	TGTGCCAGCAGTAGCTCCGCCGGAGAAAAGCCCCAGCATTTT	CASSSSAGEKPQHF
TRBV29-1	many	NA	TRBJ2-7	TGCAGCGGCCGGACAGCTTCCTACGAGCAGTACTTC	CSGRTASYEQYF
TRBV5-1	NA	TRBD2	TRBJ2-1	TGCGCCAGCAGGCACCGGGGGGGCTCCTACAATGAGCAGTTCTTC	CASRHRGGSYNEQFF